The present T cell receptor (beta chain) was sequenced within a study of cytomegalovirus exposure and HLA in healthy donors. Trimming cost V 0 bases and J 2 bases; bases outside gene matches: 6. The CDR3 is 16 residues long. Per the germline V gene, CDR1 is SGHRS and CDR2 is YFSETQ. PCR involved 60 Vbeta and 13 Jbeta primers. Method: immunoSEQ multiplex PCR; TCRdb's copy keeps in-frame clones and lacks some. The sample includes about 160,000 clones, 55% to 80% seen only once; the top ten take around 7.1%. Source material: PBMCs. The chain joins TRBV5-1 to TRBJ2-7; 9 bases line up with TRBD2. This TCR was recovered from a woman aged 55-75 years in good health and CMV-seropositive. CDR3 sequence (DNA): TGCGCCAGCAGCTTGGCCGGTTTAGCGGGAGCCTACGAGCAGTACTTC. Its protein product is CASSLAGLAGAYEQYF.